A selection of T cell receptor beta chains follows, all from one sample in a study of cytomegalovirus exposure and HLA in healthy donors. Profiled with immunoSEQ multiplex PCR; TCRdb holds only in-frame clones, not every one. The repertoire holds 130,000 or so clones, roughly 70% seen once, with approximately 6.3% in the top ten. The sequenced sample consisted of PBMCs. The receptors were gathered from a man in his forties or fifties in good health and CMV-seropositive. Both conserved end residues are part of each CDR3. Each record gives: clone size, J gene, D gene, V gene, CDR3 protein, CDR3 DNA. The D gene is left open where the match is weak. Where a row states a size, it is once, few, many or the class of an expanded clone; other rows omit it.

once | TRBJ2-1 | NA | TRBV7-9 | CASSSRGLTGEQFF | TGTGCCAGCAGCTCCAGGGGCTTAACGGGTGAGCAGTTCTTC
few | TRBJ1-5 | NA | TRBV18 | CASSPRSGFQPQHF | TGTGCCAGCTCACCACGTTCAGGGTTCCAGCCCCAGCATTTT
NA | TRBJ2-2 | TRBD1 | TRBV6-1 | CASGRTGNTGELFF | TGTGCCAGCGGCCGGACAGGGAACACCGGGGAGCTGTTTTTT
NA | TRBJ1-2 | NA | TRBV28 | CASSYPTGIHRGYTF | TGTGCCAGCAGTTACCCTACGGGGATTCACCGTGGCTACACCTTC
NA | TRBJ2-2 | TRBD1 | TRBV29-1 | CSVEEGQGAAGELFF | TGCAGCGTTGAAGAAGGACAGGGGGCGGCCGGGGAGCTGTTTTTT
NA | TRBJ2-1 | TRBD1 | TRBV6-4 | CASSEGTVNEQFF | TGTGCCAGCAGTGAGGGGACAGTGAATGAGCAGTTCTTC
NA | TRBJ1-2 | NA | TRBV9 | CASSVGGYGYTF | TGTGCCAGCAGCGTGGGGGGGTATGGCTACACCTTC
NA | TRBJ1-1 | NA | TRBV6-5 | CASRPMGGLGTEAFF | TGTGCCAGCAGACCTATGGGGGGATTAGGGACTGAAGCTTTCTTT
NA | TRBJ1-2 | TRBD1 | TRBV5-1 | CASSVQGSVGASGYTF | TGCGCCAGCAGCGTACAGGGGAGCGTAGGGGCTTCTGGCTACACCTTC
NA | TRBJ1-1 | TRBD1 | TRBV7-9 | CSSSHRGDTEAFF | TGTTCCAGCAGCCACAGGGGGGACACTGAAGCTTTCTTT
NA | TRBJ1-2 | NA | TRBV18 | CASSPDRNYGYTF | TGTGCCAGCTCACCAGACAGAAACTATGGCTACACCTTC
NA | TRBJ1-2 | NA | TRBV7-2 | CASSLRTRQDGYTF | TGTGCCAGCAGCCTGAGAACGCGACAGGATGGCTACACCTTC
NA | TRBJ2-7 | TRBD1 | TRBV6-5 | CATGQGVYEQYF | TGTGCCACCGGACAGGGTGTCTACGAGCAGTACTTC
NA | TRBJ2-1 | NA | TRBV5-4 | CASSSPQGYKYNEQFF | TGTGCCAGCAGCTCCCCCCAGGGCTACAAATACAATGAGCAGTTCTTC
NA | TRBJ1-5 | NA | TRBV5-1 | CASSLSGNSNQPQHF | TGCGCCAGCAGCTTGTCGGGAAATAGCAATCAGCCCCAGCATTTT
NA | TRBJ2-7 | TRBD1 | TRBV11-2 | CASMPTGQAYYEQYF | TGTGCCAGCATGCCCACTGGACAGGCTTACTACGAGCAGTACTTC
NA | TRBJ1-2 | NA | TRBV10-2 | CASSGNRNYGYTF | TGCGCCAGCAGTGGTAACAGGAATTATGGCTACACCTTC
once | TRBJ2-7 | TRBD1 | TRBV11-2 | CASSSRQGKSYEQYF | TGTGCCAGCAGCTCAAGACAGGGGAAAAGCTACGAGCAGTACTTC
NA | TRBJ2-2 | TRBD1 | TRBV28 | CASESRPGTGVNTGELFF | TGTGCCAGCGAAAGCCGTCCCGGGACAGGGGTTAACACCGGGGAGCTGTTTTTT
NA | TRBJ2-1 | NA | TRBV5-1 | CASSLATPLYNEQFF | TGCGCCAGCAGCTTGGCGACTCCCCTCTACAATGAGCAGTTCTTC
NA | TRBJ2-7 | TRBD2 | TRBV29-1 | CSVVGTSAYEQYF | TGCAGCGTTGTGGGGACTAGCGCTTACGAGCAGTACTTC
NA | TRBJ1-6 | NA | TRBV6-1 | CASSEGGAYSPLHF | TGTGCCAGCAGTGAAGGGGGCGCGTATTCACCCCTCCACTTT
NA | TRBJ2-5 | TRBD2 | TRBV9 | CASSGSGRAGETQYF | TGTGCCAGCAGCGGGAGCGGGAGGGCCGGGGAGACCCAGTACTTC
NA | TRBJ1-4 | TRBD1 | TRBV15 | CATSPGTANEKLFF | TGTGCCACCAGCCCCGGGACAGCCAATGAAAAACTGTTTTTT
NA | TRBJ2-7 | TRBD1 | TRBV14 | CASSPLGQGPTYEQYF | TGTGCCAGCAGCCCCCTCGGACAGGGACCGACCTACGAGCAGTACTTC
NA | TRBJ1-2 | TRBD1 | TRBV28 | CASSLTGTANYGYTF | TGTGCCAGCAGTTTAACAGGGACAGCTAACTATGGCTACACCTTC
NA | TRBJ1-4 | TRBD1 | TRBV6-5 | CASSYGTGTGGEKLFF | TGTGCCAGCAGTTACGGAACCGGGACAGGGGGGGAAAAACTGTTTTTT
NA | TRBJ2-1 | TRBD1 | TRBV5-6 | CASSFPTGGFFF | TGTGCCAGCAGCTTTCCGACAGGGGGGTTTTTCTTC
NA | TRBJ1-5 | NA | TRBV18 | CASSGQRNQPQHF | TGTGCCAGCTCAGGACAGCGAAATCAGCCCCAGCATTTT
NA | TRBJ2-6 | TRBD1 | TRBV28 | CASSLPFDRGKAGANVLTF | TGTGCCAGCAGTTTACCCTTTGACAGGGGAAAGGCTGGGGCCAACGTCCTGACTTTC
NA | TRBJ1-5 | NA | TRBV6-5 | CASSWAASNQPQHF | TGTGCCAGCAGTTGGGCAGCTTCCAATCAGCCCCAGCATTTT
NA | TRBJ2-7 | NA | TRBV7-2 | CASSLATARSYEQYF | TGTGCCAGCAGCTTAGCAACAGCCCGCTCCTACGAGCAGTACTTC
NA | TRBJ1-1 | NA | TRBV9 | CASSVAGRENTEAFF | TGTGCCAGCAGCGTAGCAGGCAGGGAGAACACTGAAGCTTTCTTT
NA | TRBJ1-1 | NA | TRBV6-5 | CATQGTEAFF | TGTGCCACGCAGGGCACTGAAGCTTTCTTT
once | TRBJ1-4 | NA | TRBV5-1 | CACRRGEEKLFF | TGCGCCTGTCGACGGGGTGAAGAAAAACTGTTTTTT